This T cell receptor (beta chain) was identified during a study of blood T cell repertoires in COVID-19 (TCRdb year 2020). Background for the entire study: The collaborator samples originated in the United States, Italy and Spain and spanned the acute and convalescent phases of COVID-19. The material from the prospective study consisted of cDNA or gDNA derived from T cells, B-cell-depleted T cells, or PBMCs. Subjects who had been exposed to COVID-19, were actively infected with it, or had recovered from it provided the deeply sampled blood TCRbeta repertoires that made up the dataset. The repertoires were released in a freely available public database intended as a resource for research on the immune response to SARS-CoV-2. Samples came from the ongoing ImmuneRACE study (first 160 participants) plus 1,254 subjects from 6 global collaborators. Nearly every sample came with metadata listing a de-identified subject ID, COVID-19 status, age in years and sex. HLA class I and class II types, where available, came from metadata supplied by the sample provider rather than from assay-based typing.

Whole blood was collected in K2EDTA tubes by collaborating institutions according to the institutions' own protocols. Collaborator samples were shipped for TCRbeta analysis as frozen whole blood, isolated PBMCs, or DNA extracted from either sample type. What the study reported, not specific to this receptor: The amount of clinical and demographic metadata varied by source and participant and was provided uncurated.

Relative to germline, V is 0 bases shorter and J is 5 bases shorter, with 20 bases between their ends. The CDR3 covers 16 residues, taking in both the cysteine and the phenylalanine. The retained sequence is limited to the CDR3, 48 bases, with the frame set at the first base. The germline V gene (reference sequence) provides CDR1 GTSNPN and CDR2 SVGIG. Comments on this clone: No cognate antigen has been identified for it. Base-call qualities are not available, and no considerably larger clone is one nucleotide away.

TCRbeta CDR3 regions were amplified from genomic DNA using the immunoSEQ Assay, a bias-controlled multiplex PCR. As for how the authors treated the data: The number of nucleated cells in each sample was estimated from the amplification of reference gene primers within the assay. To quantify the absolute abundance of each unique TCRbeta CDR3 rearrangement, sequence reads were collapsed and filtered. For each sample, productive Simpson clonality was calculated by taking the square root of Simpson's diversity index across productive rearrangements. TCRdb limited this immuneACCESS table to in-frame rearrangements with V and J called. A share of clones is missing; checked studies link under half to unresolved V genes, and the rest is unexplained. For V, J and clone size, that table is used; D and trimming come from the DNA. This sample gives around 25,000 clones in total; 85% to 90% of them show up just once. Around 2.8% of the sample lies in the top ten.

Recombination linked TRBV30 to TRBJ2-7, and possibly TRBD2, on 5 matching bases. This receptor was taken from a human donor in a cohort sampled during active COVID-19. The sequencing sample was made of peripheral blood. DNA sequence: TGTGCCTGGAGTGTAGCCGAGGGCAGGCCCCGAGACGAGCAGTACTTC. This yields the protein CAWSVAEGRPRDEQYF.